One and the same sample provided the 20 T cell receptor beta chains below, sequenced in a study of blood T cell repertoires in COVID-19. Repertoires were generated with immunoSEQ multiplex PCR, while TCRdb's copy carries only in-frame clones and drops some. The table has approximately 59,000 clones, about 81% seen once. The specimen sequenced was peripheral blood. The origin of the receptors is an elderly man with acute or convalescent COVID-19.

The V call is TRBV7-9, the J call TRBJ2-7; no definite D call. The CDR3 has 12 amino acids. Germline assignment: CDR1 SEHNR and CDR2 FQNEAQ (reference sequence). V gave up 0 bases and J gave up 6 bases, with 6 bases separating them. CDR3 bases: TGTGCCAGCAGCTTAGCCCCCTCCGAGCAGTACTTC. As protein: CASSLAPSEQYF.

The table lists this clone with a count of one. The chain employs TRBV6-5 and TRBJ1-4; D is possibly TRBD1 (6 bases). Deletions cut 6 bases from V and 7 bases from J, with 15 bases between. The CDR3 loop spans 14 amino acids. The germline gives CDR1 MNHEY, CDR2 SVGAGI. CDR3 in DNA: TGTGCCAGCAGAACAGGGCTGGCTGGTGAAAAACTGTTTTTT. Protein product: CASRTGLAGEKLFF.

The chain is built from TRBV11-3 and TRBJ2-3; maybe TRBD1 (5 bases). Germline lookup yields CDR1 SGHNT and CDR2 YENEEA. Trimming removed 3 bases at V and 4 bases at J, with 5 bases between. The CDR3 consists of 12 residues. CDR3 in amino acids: CASSFRADTQYF. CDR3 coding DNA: TGTGCCAGCAGCTTCAGGGCAGATACGCAGTATTTT.

Here the CDR3 DNA reads TGTGCCTGGAGTAGGCCGGGGAGCCCCTACGAGCAGTACTTC. This sequence encodes CAWSRPGSPYEQYF. The chain joins TRBV30 to TRBJ2-7; tentative D call: TRBD2 (5 bases). Per germline, CDR1 GTSNPN and CDR2 SVGIG (reference sequence). V was clipped by 2 bases and J by 2 bases, with 13 bases between them. The CDR3 consists of 14 residues.

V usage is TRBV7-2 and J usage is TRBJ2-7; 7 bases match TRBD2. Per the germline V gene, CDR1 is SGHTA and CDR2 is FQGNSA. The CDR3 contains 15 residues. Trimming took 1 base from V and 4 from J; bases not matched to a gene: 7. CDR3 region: CASSLGGGRQYEQYF. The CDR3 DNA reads TGTGCCAGCAGCTTAGGGGGAGGGAGGCAATACGAGCAGTACTTC.

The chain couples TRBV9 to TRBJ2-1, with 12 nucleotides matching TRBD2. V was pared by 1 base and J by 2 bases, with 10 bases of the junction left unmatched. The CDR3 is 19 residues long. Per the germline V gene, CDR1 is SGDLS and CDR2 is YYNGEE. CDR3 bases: TGTGCCAGCAGCGTACTTAGTGGGCTAGCGGGAGGGCCCTACAATGAGCAGTTCTTC. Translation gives CASSVLSGLAGGPYNEQFF.

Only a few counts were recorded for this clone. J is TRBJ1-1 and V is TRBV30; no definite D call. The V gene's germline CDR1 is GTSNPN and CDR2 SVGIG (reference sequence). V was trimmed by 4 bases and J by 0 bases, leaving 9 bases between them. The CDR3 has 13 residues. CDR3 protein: CAWTKQMNTEAFF. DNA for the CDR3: TGTGCCTGGACCAAACAAATGAACACTGAAGCTTTCTTT.

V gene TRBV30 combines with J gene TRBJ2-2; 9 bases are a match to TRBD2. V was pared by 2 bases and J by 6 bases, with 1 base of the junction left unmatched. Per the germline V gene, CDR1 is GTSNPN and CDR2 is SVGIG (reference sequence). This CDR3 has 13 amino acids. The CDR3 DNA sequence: TGTGCCTGGAGTTGGACTAGCGCCGGGGAGCTGTTTTTT. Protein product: CAWSWTSAGELFF.

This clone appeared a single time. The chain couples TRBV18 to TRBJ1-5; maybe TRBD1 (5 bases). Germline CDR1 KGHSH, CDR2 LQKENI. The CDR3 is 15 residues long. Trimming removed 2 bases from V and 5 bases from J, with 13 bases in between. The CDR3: CASSPGGGRDQPQHF. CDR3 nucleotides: TGTGCCAGCTCACCAGGGGGGGGGAGAGATCAGCCCCAGCATTTT.

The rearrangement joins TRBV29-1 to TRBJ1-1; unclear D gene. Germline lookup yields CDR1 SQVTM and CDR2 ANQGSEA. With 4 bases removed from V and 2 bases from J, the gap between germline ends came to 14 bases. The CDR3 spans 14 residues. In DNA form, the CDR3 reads TGCAGCGTTGCCCGTGAGAGCCTTAACACTGAAGCTTTCTTT. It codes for CSVARESLNTEAFF. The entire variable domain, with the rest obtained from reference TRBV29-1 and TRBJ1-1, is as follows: SAVISQKPSRDICQRGTSLTIQCQVDSQVTMMFWYRQQPGQSLTLIATANQGSEATYESGFVIDKFPISRPNLTFSTLTVSNMSPEDSSIYLCSVARESLNTEAFFGQGTRLTVV.

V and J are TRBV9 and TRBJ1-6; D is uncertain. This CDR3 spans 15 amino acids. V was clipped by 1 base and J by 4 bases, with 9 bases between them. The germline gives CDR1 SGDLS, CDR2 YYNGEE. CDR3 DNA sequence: TGTGCCAGCAGCGTATTAGCTGGATATAATTCACCCCTCCACTTT. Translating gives CASSVLAGYNSPLHF.

CDR3 sequence: CASSLATTDSNQPQHF. CDR3 in DNA: TGTGCCAGCAGCTTGGCAACGACTGATAGCAATCAGCCCCAGCATTTT. This sequence joins TRBV5-5 and TRBJ1-5; D unclear. CDR3 length: 16 amino acids. Looked up from germline, CDR1 is SGHKS and CDR2 is YYEKEE (reference sequence). Deletions cut 0 bases from V and 0 bases from J, with 10 bases between.

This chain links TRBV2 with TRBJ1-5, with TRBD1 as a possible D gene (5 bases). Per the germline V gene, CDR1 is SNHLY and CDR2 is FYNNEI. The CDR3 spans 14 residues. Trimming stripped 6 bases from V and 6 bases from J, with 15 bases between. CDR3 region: CASSLDRKGQPQHF. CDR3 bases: TGTGCCAGCAGCTTAGACAGAAAGGGTCAGCCCCAGCATTTT. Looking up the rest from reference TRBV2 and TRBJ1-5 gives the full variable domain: EPEVTQTPSHQVTQMGQEVILRCVPISNHLYFYWYRQILGQKVEFLVSFYNNEISEKSEIFDDQFSVERPDGSNFTLKIRSTKLEDSAMYFCASSLDRKGQPQHFGDGTRLSIL.

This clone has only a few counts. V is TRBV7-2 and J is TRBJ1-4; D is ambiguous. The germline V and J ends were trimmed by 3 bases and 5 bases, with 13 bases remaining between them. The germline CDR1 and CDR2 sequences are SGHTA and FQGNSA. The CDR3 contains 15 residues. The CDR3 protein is CASSFRPQRNEKLFF. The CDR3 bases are TGTGCCAGCAGCTTCCGACCCCAGCGGAATGAAAAACTGTTTTTT.

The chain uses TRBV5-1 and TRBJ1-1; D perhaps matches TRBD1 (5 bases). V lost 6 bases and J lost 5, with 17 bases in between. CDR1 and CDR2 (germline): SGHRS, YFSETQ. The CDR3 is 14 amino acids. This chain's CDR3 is CASTRGEPGTEAFF. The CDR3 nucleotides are TGCGCCAGCACTCGGGGGGAACCAGGTACTGAAGCTTTCTTT.

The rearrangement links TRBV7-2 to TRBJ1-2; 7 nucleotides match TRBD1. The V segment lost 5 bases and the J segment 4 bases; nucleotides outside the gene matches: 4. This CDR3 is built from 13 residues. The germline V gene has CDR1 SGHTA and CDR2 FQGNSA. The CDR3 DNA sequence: TGTGCCAGCAGCCAAGGGACAGTCTATGGCTACACCTTC. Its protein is CASSQGTVYGYTF.

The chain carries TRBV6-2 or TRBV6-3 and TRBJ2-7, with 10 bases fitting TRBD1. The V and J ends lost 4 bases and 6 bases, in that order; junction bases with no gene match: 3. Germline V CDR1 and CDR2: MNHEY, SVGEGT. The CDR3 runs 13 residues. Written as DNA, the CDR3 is TGTGCCAGCAGTTCGACAGGGGGCTCCGAGCAGTACTTC. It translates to CASSSTGGSEQYF.

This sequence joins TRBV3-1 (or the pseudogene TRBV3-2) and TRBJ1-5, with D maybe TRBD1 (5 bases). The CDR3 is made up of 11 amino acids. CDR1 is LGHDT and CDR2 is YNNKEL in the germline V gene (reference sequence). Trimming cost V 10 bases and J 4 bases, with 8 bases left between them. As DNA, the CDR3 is TGTGCCACCCGACAGAATCAGCCCCAGCATTTT. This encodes CATRQNQPQHF.

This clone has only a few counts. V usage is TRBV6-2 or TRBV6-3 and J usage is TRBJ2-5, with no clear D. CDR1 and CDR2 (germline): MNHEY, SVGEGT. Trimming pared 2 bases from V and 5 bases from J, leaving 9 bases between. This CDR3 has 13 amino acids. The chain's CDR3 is CASSYLERETQYF. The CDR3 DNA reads TGTGCCAGCAGTTACCTAGAGAGGGAGACCCAGTACTTC.

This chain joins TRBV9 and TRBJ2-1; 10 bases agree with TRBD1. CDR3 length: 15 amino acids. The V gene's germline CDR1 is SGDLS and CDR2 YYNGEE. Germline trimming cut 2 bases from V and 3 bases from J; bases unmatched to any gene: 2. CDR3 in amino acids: CASSVDRGGYNEQFF. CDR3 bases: TGTGCCAGCAGCGTGGACAGGGGGGGCTACAATGAGCAGTTCTTC.